The present T cell receptor (beta chain) was sequenced within a study of T cell changes during pregnancy in multiple sclerosis. To note about this clone: In the same sample, other DNA sequences code for this CDR3.

TCRdb's copy holds only in-frame clones and misses some; the assay was immunoSEQ multiplex PCR. The sample lists about 74,000 clones, approximately 91% occurring once. The TCR was taken from a female donor with multiple sclerosis, enrolled in a pregnancy study. This specimen consisted of peripheral blood, obtained in the third trimester of pregnancy.

The CDR3 region is CASSFNRGKETQYF. The CDR3 coding sequence is TGTGCCAGCAGCTTTAACAGGGGGAAAGAGACCCAGTACTTC. This chain uses TRBV7-2 with TRBJ2-5; TRBD1 matches 8 bases. V lost 3 bases, J lost 3 bases, and 3 bases stayed unmatched. The germline gives CDR1 SGHTA, CDR2 FQGNSA. CDR3 length: 14 residues.